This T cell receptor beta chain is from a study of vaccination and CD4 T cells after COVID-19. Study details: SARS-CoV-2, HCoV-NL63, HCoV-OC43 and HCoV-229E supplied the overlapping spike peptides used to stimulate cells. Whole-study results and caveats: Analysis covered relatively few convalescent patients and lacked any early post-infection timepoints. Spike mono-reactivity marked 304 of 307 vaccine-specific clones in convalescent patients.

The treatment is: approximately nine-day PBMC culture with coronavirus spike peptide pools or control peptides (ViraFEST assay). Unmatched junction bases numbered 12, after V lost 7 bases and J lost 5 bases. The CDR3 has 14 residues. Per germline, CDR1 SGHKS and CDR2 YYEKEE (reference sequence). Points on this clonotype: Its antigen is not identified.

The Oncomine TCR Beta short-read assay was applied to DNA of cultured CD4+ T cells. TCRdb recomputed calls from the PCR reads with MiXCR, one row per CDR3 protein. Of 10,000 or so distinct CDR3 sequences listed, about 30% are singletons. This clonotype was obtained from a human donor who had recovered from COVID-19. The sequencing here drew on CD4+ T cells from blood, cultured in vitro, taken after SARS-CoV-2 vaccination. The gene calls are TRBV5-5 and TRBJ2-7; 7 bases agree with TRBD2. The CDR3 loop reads CASGLEGNWDEQYF. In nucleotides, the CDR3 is TGTGCCAGCGGACTAGAAGGGAATTGGGACGAGCAGTACTTC. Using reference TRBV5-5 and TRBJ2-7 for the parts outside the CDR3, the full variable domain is DAGVTQSPTHLIKTRGQQVTLRCSPISGHKSVSWYQQVLGQGPQFIFQYYEKEERGRGNFPDRFSARQFPNYSSELNVNALLLGDSALYLCASGLEGNWDEQYFGPGTRLTVT.